A single T cell receptor beta chain is shown here with its context. The sample belongs to a study of blood T cell repertoires in COVID-19. Study at large: Samples came from the United States, Italy and Spain, spanning acute and convalescent COVID-19.

Repertoires were generated with immunoSEQ multiplex PCR, while TCRdb's copy carries only in-frame clones and drops some. The top ten hold 1.9% of the sample, which has roughly 280,000 clones, over 85% seen once. Trimming took 3 bases from V and 2 from J, leaving 8 bases between them. The CDR3 is made up of 14 amino acids. Per germline, CDR1 MDHEN and CDR2 SYDVKM. This receptor was identified in a woman aged 55 to 70 who had recovered from COVID-19. The rearrangement links TRBV28 to TRBJ1-3; TRBD1 might be the D (5 bases). Sequenced input: PBMCs or T cells enriched from blood (not recorded which). The CDR3 sequence: CASSFAGTGNTIYF. The DNA for the CDR3 is TGTGCCAGCAGTTTTGCAGGGACTGGAAACACCATATATTTT.